This T cell receptor (beta chain) was found in a study of beta chain features in type 1 diabetes. Overall study findings and caveats: Type 1 diabetes patients showed a moderate but significant shortening of TCRB CDR3s in all four CD4+ subsets. More deletions and fewer insertions at VDJ junctions were found in patients with type 1 diabetes.

Expressed TCRB transcripts were sequenced because the isolated RNA had all been reverse transcribed beforehand. Sequencing was performed with immunoSEQ multiplex PCR; in TCRdb, only in-frame clones are kept and a portion is missing. The sample consists of 150,000 to 200,000 clones, about 13% of them appearing once. With respect to this clone: Its antigen is not known.

CDR1 and CDR2 (germline): MGHRA, YSYEKL. The length of the CDR3 is 16 residues. V lost 4 bases and J lost 4; bases outside the gene matches: 9. Sequencing input: central memory CD4+ T cells from blood. The V call is TRBV4-1, the J call TRBJ1-3, with 8 bases fitting TRBD1. This TCR derives from a woman under 30 in good health. The CDR3 region has the DNA TGCGCCAGCAGCCCTGCGGACAGGGTGTCCGGAAACACCATATATTTT. As protein: CASSPADRVSGNTIYF.